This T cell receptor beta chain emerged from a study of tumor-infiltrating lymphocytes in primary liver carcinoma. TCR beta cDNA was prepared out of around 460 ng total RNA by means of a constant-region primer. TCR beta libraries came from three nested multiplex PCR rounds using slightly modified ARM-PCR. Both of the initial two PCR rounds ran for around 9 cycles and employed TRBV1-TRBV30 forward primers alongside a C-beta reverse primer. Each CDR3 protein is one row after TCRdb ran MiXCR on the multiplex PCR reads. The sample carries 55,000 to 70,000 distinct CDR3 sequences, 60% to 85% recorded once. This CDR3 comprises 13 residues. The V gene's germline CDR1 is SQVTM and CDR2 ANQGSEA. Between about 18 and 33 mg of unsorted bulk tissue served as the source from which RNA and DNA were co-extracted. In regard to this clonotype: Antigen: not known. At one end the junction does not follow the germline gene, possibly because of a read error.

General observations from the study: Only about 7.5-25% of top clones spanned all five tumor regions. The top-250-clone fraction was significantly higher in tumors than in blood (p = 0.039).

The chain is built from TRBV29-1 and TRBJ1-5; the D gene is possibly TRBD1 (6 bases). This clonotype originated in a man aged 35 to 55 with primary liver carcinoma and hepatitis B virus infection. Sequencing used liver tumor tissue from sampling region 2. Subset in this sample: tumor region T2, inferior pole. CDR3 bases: TGCAGTGTTGTCGGACAGATCAATCAGCCCCAGCGTTTT. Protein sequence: CSVVGQINQPQRF.